This TCR beta chain was found in a study of post-analysis software for immune sequencing data. Overall study results and limits: People with multiple sclerosis had a significantly lower normalized Chao1 diversity than controls did. Patients showed TRBV5-6, TRBV5-1 and TRBV20-1 among four to six TRBV segments more frequent than in controls.

Tagging with unique molecular identifiers was a feature of the TCR beta cDNA libraries. TCRdb fed the PCR reads into MiXCR, producing one record per CDR3 protein. This table holds 400,000 to 500,000 distinct CDR3 sequences, approximately 37% found once. This clonotype was counted a few times. What it recognizes is unknown. Germline V gene data show CDR1 as SQVTM and CDR2 as ANQGSEA. Trimming shortened V by 4 bases and J by 0 bases, and 13 bases separated the two germline ends. The CDR3 covers 14 residues. This sequence was found in a girl aged 2 to 10 with multiple sclerosis. The rearrangement joins TRBV29-1 to TRBJ2-7; D unclear. Input material: blood. CDR3 nucleotide sequence: TGCAGCGTTGGCCAACCAGGTTCCTCCTACGAGCAGTACTTC. Protein product: CSVGQPGSSYEQYF.